What follows are 23 T cell receptor beta chains derived from one specimen sequenced in a study of PD-1 blockade in classical Hodgkin lymphoma. Time point noted: newly diagnosed, previously untreated cHL patient sample. The method was immunoSEQ multiplex PCR; TCRdb's version includes in-frame clones alone and lacks a portion of them. The sample includes approximately 45,000 clones, approximately 91% of them seen just once. Sequenced material: peripheral blood mononuclear cells (PBMCs). These TCRs come from a human donor with classical Hodgkin lymphoma.

V gene TRBV15 combines with J gene TRBJ1-1; TRBD1 is a possible D gene (5 bases). From germline, CDR1 is LNHNV and CDR2 YYDKDF (reference sequence). This CDR3 contains 17 residues. Trimming left V 1 base short and J 1 base short, with 16 bases between. The chain's CDR3 is CATSRGEGAVKNTEAFF. CDR3 bases: TGTGCCACCAGCAGAGGGGAAGGGGCGGTTAAGAACACTGAAGCTTTCTTT.

This clone was observed a single time. This chain connects TRBV7-3 to TRBJ1-6, with a possible D match to TRBD1 (5 bases). CDR1 SGHTA and CDR2 FQGTGA come from the germline V gene. Trimming shortened V by 5 bases and J by 7 bases, and 15 bases separated the two germline ends. This CDR3 has 15 amino acids. CDR3 residues: CASSAYGGRNSPLHF. In DNA form, the CDR3 reads TGTGCCAGCAGCGCTTACGGGGGGAGAAATTCACCCCTCCACTTT. The full variable domain, its missing parts supplied by reference TRBV7-3 and TRBJ1-6, is GAGVSQTPSNKVTEKGKYVELRCDPISGHTALYWYRQSLGQGPEFLIYFQGTGAADDSGLPNDRFFAVRPEGSVSTLKIQRTERGDSAVYLCASSAYGGRNSPLHFGNGTRLTVT.

This rearrangement joins TRBV28 to TRBJ2-2; D tentatively reads TRBD1 or TRBD2 (7 bases each). This CDR3 is 19 amino acids long. CDR1 and CDR2 (germline): MDHEN, SYDVKM. Trimming stripped 6 bases from V and 6 bases from J, with 29 bases between. CDR3 protein: CASSRQEQGIGRGAGELFF. The CDR3 DNA is TGTGCCAGCAGCCGTCAGGAACAGGGGATAGGGAGGGGTGCCGGGGAGCTGTTTTTT.

This sequence joins TRBV6-1 and TRBJ2-3; possibly TRBD1 for D (5 bases). V lost 5 bases and J lost 7, with 7 bases in between. Germline CDR1 is MNHNS and CDR2 is SASEGT. The CDR3 spans 11 residues. The CDR3 protein is CASSYRNTQYF. For the CDR3, the DNA is TGTGCCAGCAGTTACAGGAATACGCAGTATTTT.

The chain joins TRBV21-1 to TRBJ1-4. TRBV21-1 is labeled a pseudogene. The CDR3 loop spans 13 amino acids. In DNA form, the CDR3 reads TGTGCCAGCAGCGAGTCAACTAATGAAAAACTGTTTTTT. Protein product: CASSESTNEKLFF.

Notes on this clone: This same CDR3 is encoded by further DNA sequences in the sample. The chain joins TRBV5-1 to TRBJ2-5; unclear D gene. Germline CDR1 SGHRS, CDR2 YFSETQ. The V end was cut by 6 bases, the J end by 2 bases, with 14 bases between. The CDR3 runs to 14 residues. In DNA, the CDR3 is TGCGCCAGCAATTGGCTAGGGCTACAAGAGACCCAGTACTTC. Translating it yields CASNWLGLQETQYF.

DNA for the CDR3: TGTGCCAGCTCACCACCGGGGCGGGGGACGGCAACTAATGAAAAACTGTTTTTT. It is translated as CASSPPGRGTATNEKLFF. This rearrangement joins TRBV18 to TRBJ1-4, with D possibly matching TRBD1 (5 bases). Trimming pared 0 bases from V and 0 bases from J, leaving 14 bases between. This CDR3 region has 18 residues. Per germline, CDR1 KGHSH and CDR2 LQKENI. Combining the CDR3 with reference TRBV18 and TRBJ1-4 gives the whole variable domain NAGVMQNPRHLVRRRGQEARLRCSPMKGHSHVYWYRQLPEEGLKFMVYLQKENIIDESGMPKERFSAEFPKEGPSILRIQQVVRGDSAAYFCASSPPGRGTATNEKLFFGSGTQLSVL.

This chain joins TRBV9 and TRBJ2-1, with D unclear. The germline V and J ends were trimmed by 0 bases and 1 base, with 8 bases remaining between them. The CDR3 runs 15 residues. CDR1 SGDLS and CDR2 YYNGEE come from the germline V gene. CDR3 coding DNA: TGTGCCAGCAGCGTAGTATCAGCGTCCTACAATGAGCAGTTCTTC. This encodes CASSVVSASYNEQFF.

Note on this clone: At one of its ends the junction is not consistent with the germline gene, which may arise from a read error. The chain employs TRBV7-7 and TRBJ2-1; TRBD2 matches at 14 bases. The V gene's germline CDR1 is SSHAT and CDR2 FNYEAQ (reference sequence). The CDR3 has 16 amino acids. The CDR3 loop is CASSLGTSGSLNEQFF. The DNA for the CDR3 is TGTGCTAGCAGCTTAGGGACTAGCGGGAGTTTGAATGAGCAGTTCTTC.

This clone was counted a few times. The missing conserved phenylalanine or tryptophan at the end of this CDR3 makes a read error likely. The DNA is omitted, as the CDR3 cannot be located on it reliably, and the CDR3 follows TCRdb's listing. The chain uses TRBV3-1 (or the pseudogene TRBV3-2) and TRBJ1-1. Germline V gene lookup returns CDR1 LGHDT and CDR2 YNNKEL (reference sequence). 8 amino acids form the CDR3, both terminal residues included. The CDR3 protein is CASGRSYP.

The chain combines TRBV7-9 with TRBJ1-1; D unclear. V was cut by 5 bases and J by 4 bases, with 17 bases left in between. The CDR3 consists of 15 residues. CDR1 is SEHNR, CDR2 FQNEAQ, per germline (reference sequence). CDR3 amino acids: CASSLTGVTLTEAFF. The CDR3 coding sequence is TGTGCCAGCAGCCTAACTGGGGTTACTCTCACTGAAGCTTTCTTT.

J is TRBJ1-1 and V is TRBV6-1; 8 nucleotides align to TRBD1. V was pared by 6 bases and J by 2 bases, with 8 bases of the junction left unmatched. This CDR3 is 15 amino acids long. Germline values: CDR1 MNHNS, CDR2 SASEGT. Here the CDR3 reads CASSPQTGVNTEAFF. CDR3 DNA sequence: TGTGCCAGCAGCCCCCAGACAGGGGTTAACACTGAAGCTTTCTTT.

V is TRBV7-7 and J is TRBJ2-6, with D perhaps matching TRBD1 (5 bases). The V and J ends lost 6 bases and 4 bases respectively, with 13 bases between them. The CDR3 runs 15 residues. Germline lookup yields CDR1 SSHAT and CDR2 FNYEAQ (reference sequence). The CDR3 loop is CASSRQSAGANVLTF. In DNA, the CDR3 is TGTGCCAGCAGTAGACAGTCCGCGGGGGCCAACGTCCTGACTTTC.

This sequence joins TRBV7-9 and TRBJ1-2, with D maybe TRBD1 (5 bases). V was shortened by 1 base and J by 4 bases, with 7 bases between the two germline ends. The CDR3 has 13 residues. Germline V gene sequence: CDR1 SEHNR, CDR2 FQNEAQ (reference sequence). The CDR3: CASSLGQRYGYTF. The CDR3 DNA reads TGTGCCAGCAGCTTAGGACAGCGCTATGGCTACACCTTC.

V and J are TRBV19 and TRBJ2-1; D possibly uses TRBD1 or TRBD2 (5 bases each). Trimming shortened V by 6 bases and J by 5 bases, and 17 bases separated the two germline ends. The CDR3 extends over 15 amino acids. Germline CDR1 is LNHDA and CDR2 is SQIVND (reference sequence). The CDR3, as DNA: TGTGCCAGTAGCATACTCGAAGAGGGGAACAATGAGCAGTTCTTC. This codes for CASSILEEGNNEQFF.

This chain connects TRBV6-5 to TRBJ2-3; D may be TRBD1 (5 bases). The CDR3 totals 14 residues. V was trimmed by 2 bases and J by 4 bases, leaving 10 bases between them. The germline gives CDR1 MNHEY, CDR2 SVGAGI. The CDR3 sequence is CASSYGRAPDTQYF. CDR3 coding DNA: TGTGCCAGCAGTTACGGCAGGGCCCCAGATACGCAGTATTTT.

The chain combines TRBV7-9 with TRBJ2-3; D unclear. The CDR3 is 13 residues long. Trimming took 10 bases from V and 0 from J, leaving 11 bases between them. Germline loops: CDR1 SEHNR, CDR2 FQNEAQ (reference sequence). CDR3 residues: CATLQHSTDTQYF. CDR3 nucleotides: TGTGCCACCCTGCAGCATAGCACAGATACGCAGTATTTT.

V is TRBV5-1 and J is TRBJ2-1; 10 bases line up with TRBD2. This CDR3 has 16 amino acids. The J segment lost 8 bases and the V segment lost 0 bases, leaving 8 bases of the junction unmatched. The germline CDR1 and CDR2 sequences are SGHRS and YFSETQ. The CDR3: CASSLAAGTSVDEQFF. The CDR3 nucleotides are TGCGCCAGCAGCTTGGCCGCGGGGACTAGCGTCGATGAGCAGTTCTTC.

The J gene is TRBJ2-5, the V gene TRBV28, with 8 bases lining up with TRBD2. The V segment lost 1 base and the J segment 0 bases; nucleotides outside the gene matches: 4. This CDR3 has 16 amino acids. CDR1 and CDR2 (germline): MDHEN, SYDVKM. CDR3 in DNA: TGTGCCAGCAGTTTATTCCAGCGGGAGAACCAAGAGACCCAGTACTTC. Translation: CASSLFQRENQETQYF.

The chain links TRBV11-2 to TRBJ2-2; no clear D. This CDR3 has 16 amino acids. The germline CDR1 and CDR2 sequences are SGHAT and FQNNGV. V lost 0 bases and J 1 base, leaving 9 bases between the germline ends. This CDR3 reads CASSLDGRWNTGELFF. The CDR3 nucleotides are TGTGCCAGCAGCTTAGACGGGCGCTGGAACACCGGGGAGCTGTTTTTT.

CDR3 coding DNA: TGTGCCAGCAGTTGGGGACTAGCGGGAGTTGAGACCCAGTACTTC. Its protein product is CASSWGLAGVETQYF. This rearrangement joins TRBV27 to TRBJ2-5; 14 nucleotides align to TRBD2. The CDR3 has 15 amino acids. V dropped 4 bases and J dropped 5; count of bases not matched to a gene: 3. Germline V CDR1 and CDR2: MNHEY, SMNVEV (reference sequence).

The chain has TRBV7-9 and TRBJ2-3; TRBD2 matches at 8 bases. V was pared by 5 bases and J by 1 base, with 8 bases of the junction left unmatched. Germline lookup yields CDR1 SEHNR and CDR2 FQNEAQ (reference sequence). The CDR3 totals 16 residues. As DNA, the CDR3 is TGTGCCAGCAGCCCGGTGAGCGGGAGTGGCACAGATACGCAGTATTTT. Translating gives CASSPVSGSGTDTQYF.

The chain recombines TRBV2 with TRBJ2-2; tentatively, D is TRBD2 (6 bases). The CDR3 length is 13 residues. From germline, CDR1 is SNHLY and CDR2 FYNNEI. The V gene lost 6 bases and the J gene lost 8 bases, with 13 bases spanning the gap. The CDR3 reads CASRPGASGELFF. The CDR3 bases are TGTGCCAGCAGGCCGGGAGCTTCGGGGGAGCTGTTTTTT.